The sequence of this T cell receptor (beta chain) was determined in a study of cytomegalovirus exposure and HLA in healthy donors. Overall study context: The 120 or so validation repertoires were reported in a later analysis to have been generated on the same platform as the 666 first-cohort repertoires. Regarding the study as a whole: TCR sequences were mostly rare, though some public TCRs occurred in many donors. The study designated 150 or so TCR beta chains cytomegalovirus-associated. In vitro data verified a few CMV-associated chains as specific for CMV antigens.

Points on this clone: What it recognizes is unknown.

The repertoire was sequenced with immunoSEQ multiplex PCR; TCRdb's copy has only in-frame clones and lacks some. This table has 250,000 to 300,000 clones, roughly 85% appearing once. This clonotype was obtained from a woman aged 18 to 35 in good health and CMV-seronegative. The sequenced sample consisted of PBMCs.

CDR3 amino acids: CASSAVAVSGANVLTF. CDR3 DNA sequence: TGTGCCAGCTCAGCCGTTGCAGTCTCTGGGGCCAACGTCCTGACTTTC. The chain employs TRBV18 and TRBJ2-6; unclear D gene. Germline CDR1 and CDR2: KGHSH and LQKENI. V lost 5 bases and J 0 bases, leaving 11 bases between the germline ends. CDR3 size: 16 residues.